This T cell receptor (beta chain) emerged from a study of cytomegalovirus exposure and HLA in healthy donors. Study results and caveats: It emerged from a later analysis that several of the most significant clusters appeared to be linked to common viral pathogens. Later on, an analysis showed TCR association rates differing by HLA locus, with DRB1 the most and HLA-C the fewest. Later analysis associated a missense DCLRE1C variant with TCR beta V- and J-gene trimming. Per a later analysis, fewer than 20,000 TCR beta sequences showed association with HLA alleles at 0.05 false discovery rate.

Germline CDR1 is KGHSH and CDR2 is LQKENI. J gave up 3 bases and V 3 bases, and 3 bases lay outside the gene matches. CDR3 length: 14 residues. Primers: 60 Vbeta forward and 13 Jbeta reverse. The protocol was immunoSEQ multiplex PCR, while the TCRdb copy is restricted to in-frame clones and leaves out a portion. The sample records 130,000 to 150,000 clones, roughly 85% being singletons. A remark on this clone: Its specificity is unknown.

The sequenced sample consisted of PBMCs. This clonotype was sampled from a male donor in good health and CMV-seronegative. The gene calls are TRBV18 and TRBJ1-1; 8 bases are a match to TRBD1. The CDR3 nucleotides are TGTGCCAGCTCACCTCAGGGGGCGGACACTGAAGCTTTCTTT. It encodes CASSPQGADTEAFF.